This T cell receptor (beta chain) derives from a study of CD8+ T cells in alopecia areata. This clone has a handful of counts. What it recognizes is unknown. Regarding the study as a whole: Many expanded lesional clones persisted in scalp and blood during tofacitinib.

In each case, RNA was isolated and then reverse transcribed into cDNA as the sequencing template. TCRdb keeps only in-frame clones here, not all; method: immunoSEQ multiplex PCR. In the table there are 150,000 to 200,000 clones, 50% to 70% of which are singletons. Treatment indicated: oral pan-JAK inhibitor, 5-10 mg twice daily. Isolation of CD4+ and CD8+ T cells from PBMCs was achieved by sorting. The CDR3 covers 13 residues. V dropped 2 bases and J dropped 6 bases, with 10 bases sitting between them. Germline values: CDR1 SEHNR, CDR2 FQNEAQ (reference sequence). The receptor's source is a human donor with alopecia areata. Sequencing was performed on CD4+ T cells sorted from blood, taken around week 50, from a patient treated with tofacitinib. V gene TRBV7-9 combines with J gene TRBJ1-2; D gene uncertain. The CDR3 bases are TGTGCCAGCAGCTTACAAAAAAGCGATGGCTACACCTTC. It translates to CASSLQKSDGYTF. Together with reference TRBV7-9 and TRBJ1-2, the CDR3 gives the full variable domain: DTGVSQNPRHKITKRGQNVTFRCDPISEHNRLYWYRQTLGQGPEFLTYFQNEAQLEKSRLLSDRFSAERPKGSFSTLEIQRTEQGDSAMYLCASSLQKSDGYTFGSGTRLTVV.